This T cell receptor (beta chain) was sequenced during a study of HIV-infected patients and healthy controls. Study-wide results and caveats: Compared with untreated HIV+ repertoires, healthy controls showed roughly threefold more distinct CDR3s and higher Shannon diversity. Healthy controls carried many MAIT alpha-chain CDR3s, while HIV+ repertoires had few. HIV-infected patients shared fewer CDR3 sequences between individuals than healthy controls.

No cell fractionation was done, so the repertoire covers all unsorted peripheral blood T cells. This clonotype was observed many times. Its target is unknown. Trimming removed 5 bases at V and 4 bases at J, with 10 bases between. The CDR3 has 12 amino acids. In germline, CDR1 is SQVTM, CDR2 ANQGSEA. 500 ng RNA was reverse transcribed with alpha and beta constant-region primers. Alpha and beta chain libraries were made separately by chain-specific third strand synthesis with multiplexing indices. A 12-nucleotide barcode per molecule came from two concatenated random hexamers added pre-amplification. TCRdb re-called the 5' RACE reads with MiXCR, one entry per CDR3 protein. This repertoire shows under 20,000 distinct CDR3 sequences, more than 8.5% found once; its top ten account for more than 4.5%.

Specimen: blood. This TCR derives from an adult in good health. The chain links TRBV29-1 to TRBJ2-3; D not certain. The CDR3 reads CSVSTGADTQYF. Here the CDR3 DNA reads TGCAGCGTTTCGACGGGTGCAGATACGCAGTATTTT.